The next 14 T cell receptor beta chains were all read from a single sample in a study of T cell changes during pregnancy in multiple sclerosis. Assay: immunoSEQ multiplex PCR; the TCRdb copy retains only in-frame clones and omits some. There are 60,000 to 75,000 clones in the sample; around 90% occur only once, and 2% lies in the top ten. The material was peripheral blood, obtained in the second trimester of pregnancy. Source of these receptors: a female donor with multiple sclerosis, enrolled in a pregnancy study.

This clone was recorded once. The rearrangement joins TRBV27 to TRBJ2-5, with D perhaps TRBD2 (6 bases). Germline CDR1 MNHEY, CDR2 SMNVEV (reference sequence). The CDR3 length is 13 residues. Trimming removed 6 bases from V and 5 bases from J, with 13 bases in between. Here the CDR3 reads CASRLTSWETQYF. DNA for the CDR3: TGTGCCAGCAGGTTGACTAGTTGGGAGACCCAGTACTTC.

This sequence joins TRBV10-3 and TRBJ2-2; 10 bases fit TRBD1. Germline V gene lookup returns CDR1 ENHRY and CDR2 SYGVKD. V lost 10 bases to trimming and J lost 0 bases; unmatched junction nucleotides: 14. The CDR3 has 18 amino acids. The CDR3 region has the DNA TGTGCCACCAAATCCGGGACAGGGGCCACCGCGAACACCGGGGAGCTGTTTTTT. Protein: CATKSGTGATANTGELFF.

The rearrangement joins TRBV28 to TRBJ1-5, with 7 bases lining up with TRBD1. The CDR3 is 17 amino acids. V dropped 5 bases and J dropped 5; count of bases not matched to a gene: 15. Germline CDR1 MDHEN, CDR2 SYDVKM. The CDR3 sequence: CASSPQTGQPGYQPQHF. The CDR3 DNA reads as TGTGCCAGCAGTCCACAGACAGGGCAGCCTGGCTATCAGCCCCAGCATTTT.

CDR3 bases: TGTGCCAGCAGCCCCCGGACAGGGGGGTGGAATGGCTACACCTTC. This sequence encodes CASSPRTGGWNGYTF. The chain has TRBV7-9 and TRBJ1-2; 10 bases align to TRBD1. The germline V gene has CDR1 SEHNR and CDR2 FQNEAQ (reference sequence). CDR3 size: 15 residues. With 5 bases clipped from V and 6 bases from J, the junction kept 9 bases outside the gene matches.

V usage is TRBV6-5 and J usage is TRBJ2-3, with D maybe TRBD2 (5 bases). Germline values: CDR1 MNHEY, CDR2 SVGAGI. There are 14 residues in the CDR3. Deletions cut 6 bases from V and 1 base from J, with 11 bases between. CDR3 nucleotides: TGTGCCAGCAGCTATAGCGCTCGCACAGATACGCAGTATTTT. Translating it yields CASSYSARTDTQYF.

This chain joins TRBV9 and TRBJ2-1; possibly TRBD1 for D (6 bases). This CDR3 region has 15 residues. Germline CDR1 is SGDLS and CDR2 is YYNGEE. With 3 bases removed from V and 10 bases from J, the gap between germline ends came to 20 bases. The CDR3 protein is CASSGRRTVGQEQFF. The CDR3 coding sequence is TGTGCCAGCAGCGGACGACGGACAGTGGGCCAGGAGCAGTTCTTC.

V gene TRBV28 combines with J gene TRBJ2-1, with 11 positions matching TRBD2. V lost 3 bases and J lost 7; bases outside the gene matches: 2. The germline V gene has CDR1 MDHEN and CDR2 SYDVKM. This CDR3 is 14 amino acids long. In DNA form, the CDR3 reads TGTGCCAGCAGTTTCCGACTAGCGGGAAATGAGCAGTTCTTC. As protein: CASSFRLAGNEQFF.

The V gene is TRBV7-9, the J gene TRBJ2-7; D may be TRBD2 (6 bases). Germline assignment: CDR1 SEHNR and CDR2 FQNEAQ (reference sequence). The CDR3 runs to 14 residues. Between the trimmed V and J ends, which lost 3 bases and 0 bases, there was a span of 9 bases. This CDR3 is CASSFGGSSYEQYF. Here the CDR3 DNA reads TGTGCCAGCAGCTTTGGAGGGAGCTCCTACGAGCAGTACTTC.

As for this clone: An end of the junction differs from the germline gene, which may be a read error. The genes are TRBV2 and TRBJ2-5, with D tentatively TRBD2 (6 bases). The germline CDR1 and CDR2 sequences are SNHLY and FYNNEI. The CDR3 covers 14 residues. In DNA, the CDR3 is TGTGCCAGCAGTGATCTTAGCGGCCAAGGGACCCAGTACTTC. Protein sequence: CASSDLSGQGTQYF. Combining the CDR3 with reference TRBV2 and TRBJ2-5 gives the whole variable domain EPEVTQTPSHQVTQMGQEVILRCVPISNHLYFYWYRQILGQKVEFLVSFYNNEISEKSEIFDDQFSVERPDGSNFTLKIRSTKLEDSAMYFCASSDLSGQGTQYFGPGTRLLVL.

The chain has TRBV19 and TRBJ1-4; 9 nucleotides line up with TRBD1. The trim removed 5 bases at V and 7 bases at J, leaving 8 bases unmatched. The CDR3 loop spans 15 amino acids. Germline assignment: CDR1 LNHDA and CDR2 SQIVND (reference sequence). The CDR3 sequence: CASSSRDRDGEKLFF. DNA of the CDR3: TGTGCCAGTAGTTCAAGGGACAGGGACGGTGAAAAACTGTTTTTT.

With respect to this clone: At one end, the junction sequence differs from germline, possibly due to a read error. CDR3 coding DNA: TGTGCTAGCTCACCATCCCCGCTCCCACAACAGGGGGACACTGAAGCTTTCTTT. It yields the protein CASSPSPLPQQGDTEAFF. The chain employs TRBV18 and TRBJ1-1, with 8 positions matching TRBD1. This CDR3 is built from 18 residues. CDR1 is KGHSH, CDR2 LQKENI, per germline. The full variable domain, with the rest looked up from reference TRBV18 and TRBJ1-1, is NAGVMQNPRHLVRRRGQEARLRCSPMKGHSHVYWYRQLPEEGLKFMVYLQKENIIDESGMPKERFSAEFPKEGPSILRIQQVVRGDSAAYFCASSPSPLPQQGDTEAFFGQGTRLTVV.

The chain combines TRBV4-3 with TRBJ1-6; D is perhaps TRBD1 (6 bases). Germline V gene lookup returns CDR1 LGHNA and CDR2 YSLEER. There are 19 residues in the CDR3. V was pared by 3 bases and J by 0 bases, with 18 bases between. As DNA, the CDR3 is TGCGCCAGCAGCCAGGACCGGGGGGGCCCGAGCTCCTATAATTCACCCCTCCACTTT. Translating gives CASSQDRGGPSSYNSPLHF.

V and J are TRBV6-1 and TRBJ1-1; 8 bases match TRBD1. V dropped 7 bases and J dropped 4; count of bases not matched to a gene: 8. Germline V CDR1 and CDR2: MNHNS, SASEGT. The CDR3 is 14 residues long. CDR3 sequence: CASIMTGVSTEAFF. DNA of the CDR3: TGTGCCAGCATTATGACAGGGGTGTCCACTGAAGCTTTCTTT.

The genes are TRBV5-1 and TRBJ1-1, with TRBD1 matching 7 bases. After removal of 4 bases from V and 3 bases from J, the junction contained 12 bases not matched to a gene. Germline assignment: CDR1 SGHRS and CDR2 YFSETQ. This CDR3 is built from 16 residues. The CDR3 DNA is TGCGCCAGCAGCCCCGGACAGGCCGTTATGGACACTGAAGCTTTCTTT. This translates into CASSPGQAVMDTEAFF.